This T cell receptor (beta chain) was profiled in a study of CXCR3-negative and CXCR3-positive naive CD8 T cells. Whole-study findings and limits: CXCR3-negative naive cells had less hydrophobic TRB CDR3s than did CXCR3-positive naive cells.

To note about this clonotype: Antigen: not known.

The CDR3 loop spans 14 amino acids. CDR1 is SGHDT and CDR2 is YYEEEE in the germline V gene. Naive CD8+ T cells showed a CD45RO-CCR7+CD27+CD95- phenotype. All TRB cDNA libraries came from 5' RACE performed with UMI labels. TCRdb reprocessed the 5' RACE reads and stores each CDR3 protein as one record, lacking DNA. This repertoire includes roughly 110,000 distinct CDR3 sequences. The gene calls are TRBV5-6 and TRBJ2-7; TCRdb gives TRBD1 as the D gene, but with no DNA this cannot be confirmed. Sequenced material: naive CXCR3+ CD8+ T cells from blood. Subset given: CD45RO-CCR7+CD27+CD95- naive CD8+ T cells expressing CXCR3 (TNR3+). This TCR was sampled from a human donor in good health. Some clones in this sample may be carry-over from other donors' samples. The CDR3 loop is CASSLGDNLYEQYF.